A single sample gave rise to the 16 T cell receptor beta chains below, sequenced in a study of T cell responses to AZD1222 COVID-19 vaccine (dated by TCRdb to the early 2020s). The time point label corresponds to: baseline before first vaccination. Library generation was performed with the immunoSEQ multiplex PCR assay. The immuneACCESS repertoire file appears here via TCRdb, limited to in-frame rearrangements. These files lack a portion of the clones; in checked studies, under half of the deficit traces to unresolved V genes, and the cause of the others is not known. Present in this sample are around 100,000 clones, 85% to 95% of which were seen just once. The ten largest clones add up to 1.5% to 2% of the sample. Sequencing used peripheral blood, obtained on day 0 of AZD1222 vaccination. The receptors originated from an adult in good health.

The chain has TRBV7-2 and TRBJ2-7; TRBD1 is a possible D gene (6 bases). The CDR3 has 14 residues. V lost 1 base and J lost 4, with 11 bases in between. Germline V CDR1 and CDR2: SGHTA, FQGNSA. Written as DNA, the CDR3 is TGTGCCAGCAGCTTAGGGACAGATTTTTACGAGCAGTACTTC. It specifies CASSLGTDFYEQYF.

Concerning this clone itself: The junction departs from the called germline gene at one end, perhaps through a read error. The chain combines TRBV28 with TRBJ2-1; TRBD1 is a possible D gene (5 bases). CDR1 is MDHEN and CDR2 is SYDVKM in the germline V gene. The CDR3 length is 17 residues. Here the CDR3 DNA reads TGTGCCAGCAGTTTCCGCATTAGCCAGGGATCCTCCAATGAGCAGTTCTTC. Its protein product is CASSFRISQGSSNEQFF.

The chain carries TRBV6-5 and TRBJ2-3, with 9 bases matching TRBD2. The trim removed 5 bases at V and 6 bases at J, leaving 9 bases unmatched. Germline V gives CDR1 MNHEY, CDR2 SVGAGI. The CDR3 loop spans 15 amino acids. CDR3 in amino acids: CASSPLAGAGDTQYF. In DNA form, the CDR3 reads TGTGCCAGCAGTCCCTTAGCGGGAGCGGGTGATACGCAGTATTTT.

The chain recombines TRBV19 with TRBJ2-3; 12 positions match TRBD2. Germline V CDR1 and CDR2: LNHDA, SQIVND (reference sequence). The CDR3 consists of 16 residues. V lost 7 bases, J lost 2 bases, and 7 bases stayed unmatched. For the CDR3, the DNA is TGTGCCAGTACCCGAGGACTAGCGGGGTCCACAGATACGCAGTATTTT. Amino acids: CASTRGLAGSTDTQYF.

This clone appeared a single time. V usage is TRBV5-4 and J usage is TRBJ1-2; D ambiguous. Germline V CDR1 and CDR2: SGHNT, YYREEE (reference sequence). Trimming left V 2 bases short and J 3 bases short, with 8 bases between. The CDR3 is 13 residues long. The CDR3 nucleotides read TGTGCCAGCAGCTTCTCGTTACACTATGGCTACACCTTC. As protein: CASSFSLHYGYTF.

The chain has TRBV5-5 and TRBJ2-3; no firm D call. V was trimmed by 3 bases and J by 2 bases, leaving 19 bases between them. Germline-derived CDR1 and CDR2 are SGHKS and YYEKEE (reference sequence). The CDR3 is 17 residues long. CDR3 protein: CASSYPTGGAPTDTQYF. The CDR3 DNA sequence: TGTGCCAGCAGCTATCCCACCGGCGGAGCCCCCACAGATACGCAGTATTTT.

The chain carries TRBV5-1 and TRBJ1-4; a weak D match, TRBD1 (6 bases). V was clipped by 4 bases and J by 4 bases, with 14 bases between them. The CDR3 covers 15 residues. Germline CDR1 reads SGHRS; CDR2 reads YFSETQ. CDR3 residues: CASSPRDTYNEKLFF. The CDR3 DNA is TGCGCCAGCAGCCCCCGGGACACCTATAATGAAAAACTGTTTTTT. Based on the CDR3 plus reference TRBV5-1 and TRBJ1-4, the full variable domain is KAGVTQTPRYLIKTRGQQVTLSCSPISGHRSVSWYQQTPGQGLQFLFEYFSETQRNKGNFPGRFSGRQFSNSRSEMNVSTLELGDSALYLCASSPRDTYNEKLFFGSGTQLSVL.

The chain has TRBV5-1 and TRBJ2-3; 7 bases line up with TRBD2. The CDR3 is 15 amino acids. Germline assignment: CDR1 SGHRS and CDR2 YFSETQ. J was trimmed by 4 bases and V by 0 bases; bases with no gene match: 5. CDR3 amino acids: CASSLEARGADTQYF. DNA of the CDR3: TGCGCCAGCAGCTTGGAAGCTCGGGGGGCAGATACGCAGTATTTT.

The V and J genes are TRBV19 and TRBJ1-1; D gene uncertain. V was pared by 5 bases and J by 7 bases, with 8 bases between. The CDR3 loop spans 11 amino acids. CDR1 and CDR2 (germline): LNHDA, SQIVND (reference sequence). The CDR3 nucleotides are TGTGCCAGTAGTGAGGGCGGTGAAGCTTTCTTT. It is translated as CASSEGGEAFF.

The J gene is TRBJ2-3, the V gene TRBV4-1; 13 positions agree with TRBD2. CDR1 is MGHRA, CDR2 YSYEKL, per germline. This CDR3 has 16 residues. The junction had 6 bases not matched to a gene; V was cut back by 5 bases and J by 4 bases. CDR3 residues: CASSYGTSGISDTQYF. The CDR3, as DNA: TGCGCCAGCAGCTACGGGACTAGCGGGATCTCAGATACGCAGTATTTT.

Concerning this clone: The junction differs from germline at one of its ends, possibly a read error. The chain carries TRBV20-1 and TRBJ1-2, with D unresolved. The CDR3 runs to 11 residues. Germline V gene lookup returns CDR1 DFQATT and CDR2 SNEGSKA (reference sequence). This CDR3 reads CSARDMGYRAF. DNA of the CDR3: TGCAGTGCTAGAGATATGGGGTATCGGGCCTTC.

As concerns this clone: At one end, the junction sequence differs from germline, possibly due to a read error. The chain links TRBV6-6 to TRBJ1-5; D gene unclear. Germline V CDR1 and CDR2: MNHNY, SVGAGI (reference sequence). The CDR3 contains 11 residues. The DNA of the CDR3 is TGTGCGAGCAGTTACGATCAGCCCCAGCATTTT. It is translated as CASSYDQPQHF.

The chain links TRBV18 to TRBJ1-5; D not resolved. Germline loops: CDR1 KGHSH, CDR2 LQKENI. V lost 3 bases and J 2 bases, leaving 11 bases between the germline ends. The length of the CDR3 is 15 residues. The CDR3 DNA reads TGTGCCAGCTCACCCCTGCCAGTCCGCAATCAGCCCCAGCATTTT. Translating it yields CASSPLPVRNQPQHF.

This chain joins TRBV21-1 and TRBJ1-1. TRBV21-1 is tagged as a pseudogene. The CDR3 spans 15 residues. CDR3 region: CASSTGRTRNTEAFF. CDR3 DNA sequence: TGTGCCAGCAGCACCGGACGGACGAGGAACACTGAAGCTTTCTTT.

The genes are TRBV11-2 and TRBJ1-5, with D perhaps matching TRBD1 (5 bases). Per the germline V gene, CDR1 is SGHAT and CDR2 is FQNNGV. The length of the CDR3 is 15 residues. The V gene lost 5 bases and the J gene lost 3 bases, with 14 bases spanning the gap. The DNA of the CDR3 is TGTGCCAGCAGCCCGACAGCTCTACCCAATCAGCCCCAGCATTTT. It codes for CASSPTALPNQPQHF. Complete variable domain (other parts from reference TRBV11-2 and TRBJ1-5): EAGVAQSPRYKIIEKRQSVAFWCNPISGHATLYWYQQILGQGPKLLIQFQNNGVVDDSQLPKDRFSAERLKGVDSTLKIQPAKLEDSAVYLCASSPTALPNQPQHFGDGTRLSIL.

The CDR3 here is CAWSLAGDFYNEQFF. The CDR3 DNA sequence: TGTGCCTGGAGTCTAGCGGGCGATTTCTACAATGAGCAGTTCTTC. V and J are TRBV30 and TRBJ2-1; 8 bases align to TRBD2. CDR1 is GTSNPN and CDR2 is SVGIG in the germline V gene (reference sequence). V lost 2 bases, J lost 3 bases, and 6 bases stayed unmatched. This CDR3 contains 15 residues.